Many counts were recorded for the clone carrying this TCR beta chain. At one of its ends the junction is not consistent with the germline gene, which may arise from a read error. This entry belongs to a study of T cells in Graves' hyperthyroidism and ophthalmopathy. There are 18 residues in the CDR3. Germline V CDR1 and CDR2: GTSNPN, SVGIG (reference sequence). The TCR beta CDR3 regions underwent amplification using RNA transcripts as the source. The HTBI set primed first-round TCR CDR3 RT-PCR. TCRdb redid the calling of the multiplex PCR reads with MiXCR, one entry per CDR3 protein. The repertoire holds hundreds of thousands of distinct CDR3 sequences, with roughly 15% as singletons. Orbital computed tomography, thyroid ultrasound, serum thyroxine and TRAb, and clinical symptoms together informed the diagnoses.

The chain uses TRBV30 and TRBJ1-1; D might be TRBD1 (6 bases). The sequence was collected from a man between 18 and 35 years old with Graves' ophthalmopathy. Material for sequencing was blood. CDR3 sequence (DNA): TGTGCCTGGAGAAGCCAGCCGGACAGCGGATGGGGGAACAGTGAAGCTTTCTTT. This encodes CAWRSQPDSGWGNSEAFF.